Given below is one T cell receptor beta chain in context. What this receptor recognizes is not known. The sample holds no much larger clone one base away, and base qualities are not on file. TCRbeta CDR3 regions were amplified from genomic DNA by means of the immunoSEQ Assay, a bias-controlled multiplex PCR. The source study handled its data this way. The number of nucleated cells in each sample was estimated by amplification of reference gene primers within the assay. Sequence reads were collapsed and filtered to measure the absolute abundance of every unique TCRbeta CDR3 rearrangement. For each sample, productive Simpson clonality was calculated as the square root of Simpson's diversity index over productive rearrangements. TCRdb took over this immuneACCESS table, retaining in-frame rearrangements with V and J assigned. Such tables are incomplete; in checked studies, under half of the missing clones stem from an unresolved V gene, and the remainder is unexplained. V and J calls and clone size are those listed in that table; D and trimming were worked out from the DNA. This sample is represented by approximately 440,000 clones; around 88% of them were singletons. The top ten hold over 10% of the sample.

The data were taken from a study of blood T cell repertoires in COVID-19 (dated by TCRdb to 2020 to 2022). With respect to the entire study: Collaborator samples came from the United States, Italy and Spain and covered acute and convalescent phases of COVID-19. The repertoires were made available in a free public database intended to serve as a resource for research on the immune response to SARS-CoV-2. Samples came from the ongoing ImmuneRACE study (first 160 participants) plus 1,254 subjects from 6 global collaborators. The sample metadata nearly always contained a de-identified subject ID, COVID-19 status, age in years and sex. Subjects who had been exposed to COVID-19, were actively infected with it, or had recovered from it provided the deeply sampled blood TCRbeta repertoires that made up the dataset. The prospective study material was composed of cDNA or gDNA derived from T cells, B-cell-depleted T cells, or PBMCs. Where available, HLA class I and class II types were obtained from metadata supplied by the sample provider rather than from assay-based typing.

One collaborating source in Seattle enrolled patients during active infection and followed them longitudinally through the course of disease. The collaborating institutions used their own protocols to collect whole blood in K2EDTA tubes. Collaborator samples were shipped for TCRbeta analysis as frozen whole blood, isolated PBMCs, or DNA extracted from either sample type. The junction shows trimming of 3 bases on V and 6 bases on J, and the gene matches do not reach 4 bases of it. The germline V gene encodes CDR1 MNHEY and CDR2 SMNVEV (reference sequence). The CDR3 numbers 14 residues from cysteine through phenylalanine. Here the CDR3 DNA is all that survives: 42 bases in frame from base 1. Findings and caveats that apply to the study as a whole: The amount of clinical and demographic metadata varied by source and participant and was provided uncurated.

The chain links TRBV27 with TRBJ1-5; the central 8 bases match TRBD1. The clonotype was recovered from a woman between 50 and 59 years old with COVID-19, enrolled during active disease. Sample: peripheral blood. The DNA reads as follows: TGTGCCAGCAGTTTCAGGGGGCAGGGTCAGCCCCAGCATTTT. Its translation reads: CASSFRGQGQPQHF.